These T cell receptor beta chains were read from a single sample in a study of blood T cell repertoires in COVID-19. TCRdb keeps only in-frame clones here, not all; method: immunoSEQ multiplex PCR. This sample yields about 210,000 clones, of which 70% to 85% are seen a single time; about 10% belongs to the top ten. The sequenced material came from peripheral blood. The receptors here all came from a man in his fifties or sixties with active or convalescent COVID-19. The CDR3 runs from the conserved cysteine through the conserved F or W. D genes are given only for firm matches. Clone size, where shown, is once, few, many, or a class for clones that have expanded.

V gene	J gene	D gene	clone size	CDR3 DNA	CDR3 protein
TRBV11-2	TRBJ2-3	TRBD2	NA	TGTGCCAGCAGCTTAGTACTAGCGGGAGCAGATACGCAGTATTTT	CASSLVLAGADTQYF
TRBV2	TRBJ2-2	TRBD2	NA	TGTGCCAGCAGTGAAAGGCCCGGACTAGCGGGCACCGGGGAGCTGTTTTTT	CASSERPGLAGTGELFF
TRBV6-5	TRBJ2-1	TRBD2	NA	TGTGCCAGCAGTTACTCCGGGACTAGCTACAATGAGCAGTTCTTC	CASSYSGTSYNEQFF
TRBV2	TRBJ1-1	TRBD1	few	TGTGCCAGCAATCCGGACAGGGACACTGAAGCTTTCTTT	CASNPDRDTEAFF
TRBV15	TRBJ2-7	NA	NA	TGTGCCACCAGCACAAGACTAGGACCCTACGAGCAGTACTTC	CATSTRLGPYEQYF
TRBV27	TRBJ1-2	NA	NA	TGTGCCAGCAGTTTAGAGGCAGGGAATGGCTACACCTTC	CASSLEAGNGYTF
TRBV18	TRBJ1-2	NA	NA	TGTGCCAGCTCACCTTTAACACTGACAGGAGCCTATGGCTACACCTTC	CASSPLTLTGAYGYTF
TRBV18	TRBJ2-7	TRBD1	NA	TGTGCCAGCTCACCTTACCCCGGACAGGGGGGCTACGTCGAGCAGTACTTC	CASSPYPGQGGYVEQYF
TRBV28	TRBJ2-7	TRBD2	NA	TGTGCCAGCAGTTTAAGCGGGGGGACCTACGAGCAGTACTTC	CASSLSGGTYEQYF
TRBV20-1	TRBJ2-3	NA	NA	TGCAGTGCTAGTGAAGCTACAGATACGCAGTATTTT	CSASEATDTQYF
TRBV12-3/TRBV12-4	TRBJ1-2	NA	NA	TGTGCCAGCAGTTTGATCCAGAACTATGGCTACACCTTC	CASSLIQNYGYTF
TRBV7-9	TRBJ2-1	TRBD1	NA	TGTGCCAGCAGCTTAGGTGGGACAGCGCTGGGTGAGTTCTTC	CASSLGGTALGEFF
TRBV28	TRBJ2-1	TRBD2	few	TGTGCCAGCAGTTTGGGGGGGGTTTTGGGACGCAGTAATGAGCAGTTCTTC	CASSLGGVLGRSNEQFF
TRBV9	TRBJ2-5	TRBD2	NA	TGTGCCAGCAGCTTCCGGGAGGGCCGCTTGGAGACCCAGTACTTC	CASSFREGRLETQYF
TRBV4-1	TRBJ2-5	NA	NA	TGCGCCAGCAGCCACGTAGGAGGAGAGACCCAGTACTTC	CASSHVGGETQYF
TRBV24-1	TRBJ2-1	NA	NA	TGTGCCACCAGTGACCCCCGACCGAGGGAGGTCTACAATGAGCAGTTCTTC	CATSDPRPREVYNEQFF
TRBV4-2	TRBJ2-6	NA	NA	TGTGCCAGCAGCCTTGGACTGTACTCTGGGGCCAACGTCCTGACTTTC	CASSLGLYSGANVLTF
TRBV6-5	TRBJ2-1	NA	NA	TGTGCCAGCACCAGTAACAATGAGCAGTTCTTC	CASTSNNEQFF
TRBV29-1	TRBJ2-1	NA	NA	TGCAGCGCCGGACTCGGTGGTGAGCAGTTCTTC	CSAGLGGEQFF
TRBV4-2	TRBJ1-1	NA	NA	TGTGCCAGCAGCCAGACGGGGAGAACTGAAGCTTTCTTT	CASSQTGRTEAFF
TRBV5-4	TRBJ1-2	TRBD1	once	TGTGCCCACGGGAGGGGGCGGAACTATGGCTACACCTTC	CAHGRGRNYGYTF
TRBV11-2	TRBJ1-6	TRBD1	once	TGTGCCAGCAGCATAAGACAGGGCTCCTATAATTCACCCCTCCACTTT	CASSIRQGSYNSPLHF
TRBV7-2	TRBJ2-7	TRBD2	NA	TGTGCCAGCAGCTCACTACGACTAGCGGGAGGGGGGGAGCAGTACTTC	CASSSLRLAGGGEQYF
TRBV5-1	TRBJ2-2	NA	NA	TGCGCCAGCAGACGGGACTCCAACACCGGGGAGCTGTTTTTT	CASRRDSNTGELFF
TRBV5-1	TRBJ2-5	TRBD2	NA	TGCGCCAGCTCTACCGGGACTAGGCAAGAGACCCAGTACTTC	CASSTGTRQETQYF
TRBV19	TRBJ2-5	TRBD2	NA	TGTGCCAGTAGTAAGCCGGGACTAGCGGGAGAGACCCAGTACTTC	CASSKPGLAGETQYF
TRBV12-3/TRBV12-4	TRBJ1-1	NA	NA	TGTGCCAGCAGTTCACAGGGTTTCACTGAAGCTTTCTTT	CASSSQGFTEAFF
TRBV5-6	TRBJ1-6	NA	few	TGTGCCAGCAGCTTAATAGGAGACCCTAATTCACCCCTCCACTTT	CASSLIGDPNSPLHF
TRBV18	TRBJ1-6	TRBD1	NA	TGTGCCAGCTCACCACCGGGACAGGGGATGGGCTATTCACCCCTCCACTTT	CASSPPGQGMGYSPLHF
TRBV9	TRBJ2-3	TRBD2	NA	TGTGCCAGCAGCGCGCCCCTAGCGGGGGGGCCTGGAGATACGCAGTATTTT	CASSAPLAGGPGDTQYF
TRBV11-2	TRBJ2-3	TRBD1	once	TGTGCCAGCAGCCGGGACAGGGAGGATACGCAGTATTTT	CASSRDREDTQYF
TRBV7-3	TRBJ2-5	TRBD1	NA	TGTGCCAGCAGCTTAATGGGGACAGGGGAAGAGACCCAGTACTTC	CASSLMGTGEETQYF
TRBV9	TRBJ1-1	NA	NA	TGTGCCAGCAGCGTAGATTTGGGCGCTGAAGCTTTCTTT	CASSVDLGAEAFF
TRBV5-6	TRBJ2-1	TRBD2	NA	TGTGCCAGCAGCTTGGGTACTAGCGGGAGAAGCGGTGAGCAGTTCTTC	CASSLGTSGRSGEQFF
TRBV7-2	TRBJ1-6	TRBD1	NA	TGTGCCAGCAAGGGGACAGGGGTTCTTAATAATTCACCCCTCCACTTT	CASKGTGVLNNSPLHF
TRBV18	TRBJ2-1	TRBD1	NA	TGTGCCAGCTCAACTCGACAGGGGCACAATGAGCAGTTCTTC	CASSTRQGHNEQFF
TRBV5-4	TRBJ1-1	NA	once	TGTGCCAGCAGCGATTGGGGGGGTCATGGGGCTTTCTTT	CASSDWGGHGAFF
TRBV5-1	TRBJ2-7	TRBD1	NA	TGCGCCAGCAGCTTGCGGGACAGGGGGCCCCACGAGCAGTACTTC	CASSLRDRGPHEQYF
TRBV7-2	TRBJ2-1	TRBD2	few	TGTGCCAGCAGCTCCCGACTAGCGGGATTTGAGCAGTTCTTC	CASSSRLAGFEQFF
TRBV29-1	TRBJ1-4	NA	NA	TGCAGCGGGAGGGATGAGGAAAAACTGTTTTTT	CSGRDEEKLFF
TRBV6-5	TRBJ1-1	TRBD1	NA	TGTGCCAGCAGTCGGACAGGGAACACTGAAGCTTTCTTT	CASSRTGNTEAFF
TRBV27	TRBJ2-6	TRBD1	NA	TGTGCCAGCAGTACGACAGGGGGCTGGAACTCTGGGGCCAACGTCCTGACTTTC	CASSTTGGWNSGANVLTF
TRBV25-1	TRBJ1-2	NA	many	TGTGCCAGCAGTGAGGCAGGGTGGGGATACGGCTACACCTTC	CASSEAGWGYGYTF
TRBV28	TRBJ2-5	NA	once	TGTGCCAGTGTCCCTGGGCCGATGGGAGAGACCCAGTACTTC	CASVPGPMGETQYF
TRBV9	TRBJ1-6	TRBD1	NA	TGTGCCAGCAGCGCCCAAACAGGGGGTGCTTCACCCCTCCACTTT	CASSAQTGGASPLHF
TRBV9	TRBJ1-1	TRBD1	NA	TGTGCCAGCAGCGACCTGGCCGGGACAGGGACTATGAACACTGAAGCTTTCTTT	CASSDLAGTGTMNTEAFF
TRBV2	TRBJ1-5	NA	NA	TGTGCCAGCATGCAGGGGAGCGCGATAAACAATCAGCCCCAGCATTTT	CASMQGSAINNQPQHF
TRBV5-1	TRBJ1-3	NA	NA	TGCGCCAGCTCAAGGGCGGGCTCTGGAAACACCATATATTTT	CASSRAGSGNTIYF
TRBV2	TRBJ2-1	TRBD2	NA	TGTGCCAGCAGTGAATGGCGGGGAAGCGGGGGGGCCTCCTACAATGAGCAGTTCTTC	CASSEWRGSGGASYNEQFF
TRBV6-5	TRBJ2-5	NA	NA	TGTGCCAGCAGTTCCCCGCGGGGGCGGGAAAAGACCCAGTACTTC	CASSSPRGREKTQYF